These T cell receptor beta chains were read from a single sample in a study of T-cell reconstitution after alpha-beta-depleted transplantation in children. MiXCR was run by TCRdb on the PCR reads, yielding one entry per CDR3 protein. Of 200,000 to 250,000 distinct CDR3 sequences in the sample, about 12% are singletons; the top ten hold roughly 2.8%. The material was PBMCs from the stem cell graft donor, obtained from the stem cell graft. The receptors shown here come from a human donor who donated a stem cell graft to a child with acute lymphoblastic leukemia. Each CDR3 is given with its conserved first and last residue. The D gene is left open where the match is weak. Size is stated for part of the rows, as once, few or many counts, or as a class when the clone is expanded.

clone_size j_call d_call v_call cdr3_nt cdr3_aa
. TRBJ2-3 . TRBV20-1 TGCAGCGATACGGGACCGGAGAACACAGATACGCAGTATTTT CSDTGPENTDTQYF
many TRBJ2-3 . TRBV7-2 TGTGCCAGCAGCTTAAGACCCACAGATACGCAGTATTTT CASSLRPTDTQYF
many TRBJ1-5 . TRBV27 TGTGCCAGCAGTCCCAGGGGAATTAGCAATCAGCCCCAGCATTTT CASSPRGISNQPQHF
. TRBJ2-1 . TRBV4-2 TGTGCCAGCAGCCGACATGGGGAAGCGGGTAGTAATGAGCAGTTCTTC CASSRHGEAGSNEQFF
many TRBJ1-2 TRBD1 TRBV7-3 TGTGCCAGCCGGGACAGGGTTGACTATGGCTACACCTTC CASRDRVDYGYTF
many TRBJ2-3 . TRBV5-1 TGCGCCAGCAGCTTGAGGGTCGCAGATACGCAGTATTTT CASSLRVADTQYF
many TRBJ2-6 TRBD2 TRBV7-2 TGTGCCAGCAGTCCAAGCGGGGGAATCTCTGGGGCCAACGTCCTGACTTTC CASSPSGGISGANVLTF
many TRBJ2-2 . TRBV24-1 TGTGCCACCAGTGATTTGCTGGGGAGAGGGGAGGCATCATCAGGGAACACCGGGGAGCTGTTTTTT CATSDLLGRGEASSGNTGELFF
few TRBJ1-1 . TRBV5-5 TGTGCCAGCAGCCCCTACCCCGGGGCTTCGGATGAAGCTTTCTTT CASSPYPGASDEAFF
many TRBJ1-4 . TRBV5-6 TGTGCCAGCAGCGCCGTTCGAGCAGGGGCAACTAATGAAAAACTGTTTTTT CASSAVRAGATNEKLFF
many TRBJ2-2 . TRBV5-1 TGCGCCAGCAGCTTGGCCACCACGAACACCGGGGAGCTGTTTTTT CASSLATTNTGELFF
once TRBJ2-1 TRBD1 TRBV27 TGTGCCAGCAGTGCCCAGACAGGGCCCTCCTACAATGAGCAGTTCTTC CASSAQTGPSYNEQFF
many TRBJ2-7 . TRBV28 TGTGCCAGCAGTTTCAACGTGGAGCAGTACTTC CASSFNVEQYF
many TRBJ1-2 . TRBV6-2/TRBV6-3 TGTGCCAGCAGTTACTCTGCAGGGAACTATGGCTACACCTTC CASSYSAGNYGYTF
. TRBJ1-1 . TRBV7-8 TGTGCCAGCAGCTTTGGGACATCTCAGGCAAACACTGAAGCTTTCTTT CASSFGTSQANTEAFF
. TRBJ2-1 TRBD2 TRBV11-2 TGTGCCAGCAGCCGACTAGCGGGGGGCCGGAGGGCCTACAATGAGCAGTTCTTC CASSRLAGGRRAYNEQFF
few TRBJ2-5 TRBD2 TRBV29-1 TGCAGCGTTGCGTTAGCGACTAGCGGAGCCGGCCAAGAGACCCAGTACTTC CSVALATSGAGQETQYF
many TRBJ2-2 . TRBV9 TGTGCCAGCATCCCCCGGGGAGTGAACACCGGGGAGCTGTTTTTT CASIPRGVNTGELFF
. TRBJ1-1 . TRBV29-1 TGCAGCGTTGAAGATCAGTCGGATGTCACTGAAGCTTTCTTT CSVEDQSDVTEAFF
. TRBJ2-5 . TRBV7-6 TGTGCCAGCAGCTTAAGGCTGGGGGGAAACCAAGAGACCCAGTACTTC CASSLRLGGNQETQYF
. TRBJ2-7 . TRBV4-3 TGCGCCAGCAGCCAAGGCCGCGGGAATCACTACGAGCAGTACTTC CASSQGRGNHYEQYF
many TRBJ2-7 . TRBV28 TGTGCCAGCATTGGGGGGCTCTACGAGCAGTACTTC CASIGGLYEQYF
many TRBJ1-1 . TRBV10-3 TGTGCCATCAGGTCGACGGGGAACACTGAAGCTTTCTTT CAIRSTGNTEAFF
many TRBJ2-1 . TRBV6-1 TGTGCCAGCAGTGAAGCAGTTCTGACGGGTGAGCAGTTCTTC CASSEAVLTGEQFF
. TRBJ1-2 . TRBV20-1 TGCAGTGCTAGCGTTGTACTGAACTATGGCTACACCTTC CSASVVLNYGYTF
few TRBJ1-3 . TRBV15 TGTGCCACCAGCAGAGATCGAGGTGGAAACACCATATATTTT CATSRDRGGNTIYF
many TRBJ1-5 . TRBV6-1 TGTGCCAGCAAGGGGTACAATCAGCCCCAGCATTTT CASKGYNQPQHF
few TRBJ2-6 TRBD2 TRBV20-1 TGCAGTGCTACCCTAGCGGGGGCCCCCTCTGGGGCCAACGTCCTGACTTTC CSATLAGAPSGANVLTF
many TRBJ2-2 . TRBV12-3/TRBV12-4 TGTGCCAGCGCGACCGGGGAGCTGTTTTTT CASATGELFF
many TRBJ2-7 . TRBV5-1 TGCGCCAGCAGCTTCTTTTCCGGGACGGCTAAGGGTACCGAGCAGTACTTC CASSFFSGTAKGTEQYF
many TRBJ2-7 . TRBV6-1 TGTGCCAGCAGTAAGAGGGGACCCTACGAGCAGTACTTC CASSKRGPYEQYF
many TRBJ2-1 . TRBV27 TGTGCCAGCAGCCCGACAGGCGGGGCCTACAATGAGCAGTTCTTC CASSPTGGAYNEQFF
many TRBJ2-2 . TRBV29-1 TGCAGCGTTGAAGAGAAAGGGAATCGCGACACCGGGGAGCTGTTTTTT CSVEEKGNRDTGELFF
many TRBJ2-1 TRBD2 TRBV7-2 TGTGCCAGCAGCGTTAGCGGGGGGCTGGAGCAGTTCTTC CASSVSGGLEQFF
many TRBJ2-7 TRBD1 TRBV10-3 TGTGCCGGGGGACAGGCCTCCTACGAGCAGTACTTC CAGGQASYEQYF
few TRBJ2-7 . TRBV6-5 TGTGCCAGCAGTCGGACGGGTGGGGAGCAGTACTTC CASSRTGGEQYF
. TRBJ2-3 TRBD1 TRBV5-1 TGCGCCAGCAGCCGAGGGGCAGGGGGAGATACGCAGTATTTT CASSRGAGGDTQYF
many TRBJ2-7 TRBD2 TRBV28 TGTGCCAGCAGTCGGACTAGCGCGCCCTACGAGCAGTACTTC CASSRTSAPYEQYF
many TRBJ2-7 TRBD2 TRBV20-1 TGCAGTGCCGGGGCTAGCGGTTCCTACGAGCAGTACTTC CSAGASGSYEQYF
many TRBJ1-2 TRBD1 TRBV24-1 TGTGCCACCAGTGAACCGGACAGGGGGATTTATGGCTACACCTTC CATSEPDRGIYGYTF
many TRBJ2-1 . TRBV2 TGTGCCAGCAGGTACAGGGCGGGCGAGCAGTTCTTC CASRYRAGEQFF
many TRBJ2-1 . TRBV28 TGTGCCAGCAGTTCCTCTTCTTTTCGCCGGGGGAACCCTCACAATGAGCAGTTCTTC CASSSSSFRRGNPHNEQFF
many TRBJ2-5 . TRBV7-9 TGTGCCAGCAGCCACCGGGACCAACAAGAGACCCAGTACTTC CASSHRDQQETQYF
many TRBJ1-1 . TRBV6-6 TGTGCCAGCAGTTACGTCCAGAACACTGAAGCTTTCTTT CASSYVQNTEAFF
few TRBJ2-5 . TRBV21-1 TGTGCCAGCAGCCTGGGACTAGCGGGTTCCAGTCTCCAAGAGACCCAGTACTTC CASSLGLAGSSLQETQYF
many TRBJ2-2 TRBD2 TRBV5-1 TGCGCCAGCAGCTTCTCCGGGACTAGCGGGGTTAAGAACACCGGGGAGCTGTTTTTT CASSFSGTSGVKNTGELFF
many TRBJ1-3 . TRBV3-1 TGTGCCAGCAGCCGGGACTCTGGAAACACCATATATTTT CASSRDSGNTIYF
many TRBJ2-7 . TRBV4-2 TGTGCCAGCAGCCAGGTCCTTCTGGGCGAGCAGTACTTC CASSQVLLGEQYF
many TRBJ2-1 TRBD2 TRBV5-1 TGCGCCAGCAGCTTGGAGGCTAGCGGGGGGATCTACAATGAGCAGTTCTTC CASSLEASGGIYNEQFF
many TRBJ2-1 TRBD1 TRBV9 TGTGCCAGTAAGGGACAGGGGTACAATGAGCAGTTCTTC CASKGQGYNEQFF
many TRBJ2-7 TRBD1 TRBV7-2 TGTGCCAGCAGCTTATTGGACAGGGTATACTACGAGCAGTACTTC CASSLLDRVYYEQYF
many TRBJ2-1 . TRBV11-2 TGTGCCAGCAGCCTTCAGTACGTCCTTGGGTGGAATGAGCAGTTCTTC CASSLQYVLGWNEQFF
many TRBJ2-1 TRBD2 TRBV7-2 TGTGCCAGCAGTTTAGATGGACTAGCGGGAAATGAGCAGTTCTTC CASSLDGLAGNEQFF
many TRBJ2-5 TRBD1 TRBV10-3 TGTGCCATCAGTGACGGGACAGGGGTGCAGACCCAGTACTTC CAISDGTGVQTQYF
many TRBJ2-7 . TRBV11-2 TGTGCCAGCAGCTCCTACAACGAGCAGTACTTC CASSSYNEQYF
few TRBJ2-5 TRBD2 TRBV7-2 TGTGCCAGCAGCATCCTACTAGCGGGAAACAGGGAGACCCAGTACTTC CASSILLAGNRETQYF
many TRBJ2-7 . TRBV30 TGTGCCTGGAGTGTAGGTTGGGGGTCCTACGAGCAGTACTTC CAWSVGWGSYEQYF
few TRBJ2-6 . TRBV5-5 TGTGCCAGCAGCTTGTTTGAGGGAGCTGGGGCCAACGTCCTGACTTTC CASSLFEGAGANVLTF
. TRBJ2-3 . TRBV7-2 TGTGCCAGCAGCTTACCGAAACCCCGAGTGGCTAGCGTGAGGCATACAGATACGCAGTATTTT CASSLPKPRVASVRHTDTQYF
many TRBJ1-6 . TRBV6-5 TGTGCCAGCAGTAACAGTTACGATAATTCACCCCTCCACTTT CASSNSYDNSPLHF